The rows below give T cell receptor beta chains drawn from one sample of a study of shared clonotypes between healthy human individuals. Here immunoSEQ multiplex PCR was the method, and the copy in TCRdb shows in-frame clones only, minus some. The profile shows under 1,900,000 clones, around 98.5% of them singletons. Sequenced sample: naive CD4+ T cells sorted from blood. These receptors all come from a man under 40 in good health. Each CDR3 is given with its conserved first and last residue. The D gene is left open where the match is weak.

cdr3_aa	cdr3_nt	j_call	v_call	d_call
CASSVLTGLTDTGELFF	TGTGCCAGCAGCGTCTTAACCGGGCTAACGGACACCGGGGAGCTGTTTTTT	TRBJ2-2	TRBV9	.
CASRGAQQFF	TGTGCCAGCAGGGGAGCGCAGCAGTTCTTC	TRBJ2-1	TRBV6-6	.
CATSGQFREKLFF	TGTGCCACCAGCGGACAGTTCCGGGAAAAACTGTTTTTT	TRBJ1-4	TRBV15	.
CAWSVRRSGANVLTF	TGTGCCTGGAGTGTACGAAGGTCTGGGGCCAACGTCCTGACTTTC	TRBJ2-6	TRBV30	.
CASDTVSGKGTDTQYF	TGTGCCAGCGACACTGTTAGCGGGAAGGGCACAGATACGCAGTATTTT	TRBJ2-3	TRBV28	TRBD2
CASSAPQGAGEQFF	TGTGCCAGCAGCGCACCTCAGGGGGCAGGAGAGCAGTTCTTC	TRBJ2-1	TRBV11-2	TRBD1
CASSPGPLRGEQYF	TGTGCCAGCAGTCCCGGACCGCTACGGGGCGAGCAGTACTTC	TRBJ2-7	TRBV27	.
CASSLILRDRGLSNQPQHF	TGTGCCAGCAGCCTCATCCTCCGGGACAGGGGGCTTAGCAATCAGCCCCAGCATTTT	TRBJ1-5	TRBV5-5	TRBD1
CASSLTPRRDGPHEQYF	TGTGCCAGCAGCTTAACCCCCAGGCGGGACGGCCCCCACGAGCAGTACTTC	TRBJ2-7	TRBV7-2	.
CSVELSTYEQYF	TGCAGCGTTGAACTCAGTACCTACGAGCAGTACTTC	TRBJ2-7	TRBV29-1	.
CSALGSSGANVLTF	TGCAGTGCCCTCGGGAGTTCTGGGGCCAACGTCCTGACTTTC	TRBJ2-6	TRBV29-1	.
CASSPVQRNTEAFF	TGTGCCAGCAGCCCGGTTCAAAGGAACACTGAAGCTTTCTTT	TRBJ1-1	TRBV11-2	.
CASRLTGFTYEQYF	TGTGCCAGCAGGTTGACAGGCTTCACCTACGAGCAGTACTTC	TRBJ2-7	TRBV28	.
CASSPFRASTDTQYF	TGTGCCAGCTCACCATTTAGGGCCAGCACAGATACGCAGTATTTT	TRBJ2-3	TRBV18	.
CASSQDMGRGNIGYTF	TGTGCCAGCAGCCAAGATATGGGCAGGGGAAATATCGGCTACACCTTC	TRBJ1-2	TRBV4-2	.
CASSRFPLAGISYEQYF	TGTGCCAGCAGCCGCTTCCCTCTAGCAGGAATCTCCTACGAGCAGTACTTC	TRBJ2-7	TRBV11-2	.
CASSVTTSLITDTQYF	TGTGCCAGCAGCGTAACAACTAGCCTTATCACAGATACGCAGTATTTT	TRBJ2-3	TRBV9	.
CASSPDRGRRETQYF	TGTGCCAGCTCACCTGACCGGGGGCGCAGGGAGACCCAGTACTTC	TRBJ2-5	TRBV18	.
CASTPGQDTNGAFF	TGTGCCAGCACCCCGGGACAAGACACGAACGGGGCTTTCTTT	TRBJ1-1	TRBV28	.
CAIRPGQGDGYTF	TGTGCCATCAGGCCGGGACAGGGGGATGGCTACACCTTC	TRBJ1-2	TRBV10-3	TRBD1
CASTGYTRQRGEETQYF	TGTGCCAGCACAGGGTACACCAGGCAAAGGGGGGAAGAGACCCAGTACTTC	TRBJ2-5	TRBV11-1	.
CASSLNIGAQLNEQYF	TGTGCCAGCAGTTTAAATATCGGGGCCCAGTTGAACGAGCAGTACTTC	TRBJ2-7	TRBV28	.
CASSLVVENTDTQYF	TGTGCCAGCAGCTTAGTGGTAGAAAACACAGATACGCAGTATTTT	TRBJ2-3	TRBV7-2	.
CASSPPGQGGEKLFF	TGTGCCAGCAGTCCCCCGGGACAGGGGGGCGAAAAACTGTTTTTT	TRBJ1-4	TRBV6-1	TRBD1
CASSPYLGRSYEQYF	TGTGCCAGCAGCCCCTATTTAGGGCGCTCCTACGAGCAGTACTTC	TRBJ2-7	TRBV9	.
CASSLDSSGANVLTF	TGTGCCAGCAGCTTAGACTCCTCTGGGGCCAACGTCCTGACTTTC	TRBJ2-6	TRBV11-3	.